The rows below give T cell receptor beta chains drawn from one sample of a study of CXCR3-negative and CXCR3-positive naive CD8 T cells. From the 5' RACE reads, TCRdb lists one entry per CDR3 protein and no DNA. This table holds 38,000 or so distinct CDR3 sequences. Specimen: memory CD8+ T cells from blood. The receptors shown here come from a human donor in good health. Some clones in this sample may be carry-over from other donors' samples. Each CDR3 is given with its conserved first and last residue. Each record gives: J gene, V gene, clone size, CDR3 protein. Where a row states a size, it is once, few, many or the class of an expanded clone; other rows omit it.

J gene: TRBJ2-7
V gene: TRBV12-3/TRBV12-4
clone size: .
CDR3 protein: CASSSPTGEAYEQYF

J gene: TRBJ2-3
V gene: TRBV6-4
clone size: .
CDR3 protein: CASSPTSGSSDTQYF

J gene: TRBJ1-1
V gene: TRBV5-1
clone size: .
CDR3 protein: CASSLKVQMNTEAFF

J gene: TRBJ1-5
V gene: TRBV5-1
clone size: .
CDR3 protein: CASSFPRVSNQPQHF

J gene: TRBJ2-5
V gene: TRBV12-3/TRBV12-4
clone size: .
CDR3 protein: CASSLDSTRFRETQYF

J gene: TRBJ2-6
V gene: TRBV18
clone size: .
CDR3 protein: CASSIEYAARGANVLTF

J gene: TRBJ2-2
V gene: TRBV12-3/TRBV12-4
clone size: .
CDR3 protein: CASRTTAIGGELFF

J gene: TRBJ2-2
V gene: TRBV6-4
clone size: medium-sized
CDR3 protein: CASSTGYTGELFF

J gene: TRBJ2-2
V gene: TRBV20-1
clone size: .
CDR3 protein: CSARRVTGGPNTGELFF

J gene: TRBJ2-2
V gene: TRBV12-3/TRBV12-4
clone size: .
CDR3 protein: CASSLTPTGELFF

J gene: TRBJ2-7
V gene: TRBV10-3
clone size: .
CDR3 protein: CAISAGAGVREQYF

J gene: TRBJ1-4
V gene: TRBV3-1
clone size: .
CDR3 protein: CASSLPGESEKLLF

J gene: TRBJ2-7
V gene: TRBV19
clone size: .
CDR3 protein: CASSSFSYEQYF

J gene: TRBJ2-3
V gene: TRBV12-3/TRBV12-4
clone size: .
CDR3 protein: CASTPLAATDTQYF

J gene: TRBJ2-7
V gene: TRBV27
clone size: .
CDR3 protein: CASSSTGADSYEQYF

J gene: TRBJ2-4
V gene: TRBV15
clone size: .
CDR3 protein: CATSGNGRRLAKNIQYF

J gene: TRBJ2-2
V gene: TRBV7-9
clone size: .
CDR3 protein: CASSSTGGKYTGELFF

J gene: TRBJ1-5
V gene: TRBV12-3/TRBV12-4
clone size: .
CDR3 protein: CASKLKYQPQHF

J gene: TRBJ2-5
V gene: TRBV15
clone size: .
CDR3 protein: CATSTHSVTGYQETQYF

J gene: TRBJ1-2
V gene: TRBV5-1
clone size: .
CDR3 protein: CASSLATTGGNIDGYTF

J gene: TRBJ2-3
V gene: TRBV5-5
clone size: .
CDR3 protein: CASSLAPGATDTQYF

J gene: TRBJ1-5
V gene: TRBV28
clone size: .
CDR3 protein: CASSKTGGSNQPQHF

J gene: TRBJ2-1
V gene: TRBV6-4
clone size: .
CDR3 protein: CASSEGGSYNEQFF

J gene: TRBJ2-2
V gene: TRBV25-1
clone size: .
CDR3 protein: CAISGERIGELFF

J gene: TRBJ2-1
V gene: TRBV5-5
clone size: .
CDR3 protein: CASSKDGTPSYNEQFF

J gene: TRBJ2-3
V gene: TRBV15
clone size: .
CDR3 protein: CATSGDREGTDTQYF

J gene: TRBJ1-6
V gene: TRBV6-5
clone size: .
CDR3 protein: CASSYGLNTGVARPLHF

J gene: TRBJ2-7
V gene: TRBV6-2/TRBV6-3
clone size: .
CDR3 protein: CASSYQGPTGEQYF

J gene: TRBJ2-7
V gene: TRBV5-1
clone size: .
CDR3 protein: CASSTDRVGYEQYF

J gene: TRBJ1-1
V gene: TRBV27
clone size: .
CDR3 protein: CASSLYGLNTEAFF

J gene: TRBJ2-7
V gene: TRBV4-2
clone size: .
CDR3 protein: CASSQDGVGSYEQYF

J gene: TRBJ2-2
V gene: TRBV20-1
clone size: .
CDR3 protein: CSARGLPGELFF

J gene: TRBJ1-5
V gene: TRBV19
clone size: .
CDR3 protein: CASVNWGNQPQHF

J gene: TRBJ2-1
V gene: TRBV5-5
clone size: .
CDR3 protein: CASSEGTSDEQFF

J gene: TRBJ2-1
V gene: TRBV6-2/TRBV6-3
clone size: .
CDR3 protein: CASSFFPGSLGNEQFF

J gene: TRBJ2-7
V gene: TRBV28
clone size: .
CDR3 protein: CASRPVWGDRSYEQYF